A selection of T cell receptor beta chains follows, all from one sample in a study of blood T cells in healthy people across ages. One entry per CDR3 protein results from TCRdb running MiXCR on the 5' RACE reads. There are around 1,000,000 distinct CDR3 sequences in the sample; 25% occur only once, and approximately 0.75% lies in the top ten. The sample was also reused in another study, on T cells of mothers and their children.

The sequenced sample was blood. These receptors were obtained from a girl aged 2 to 9 in good health. Each CDR3 is given with its conserved first and last residue. The order of the fields is D gene, J gene, V gene, CDR3 protein. The D gene is left open where the match is weak.

d_gene: NA
j_gene: TRBJ2-2
v_gene: TRBV10-3
CDR3aa: CAISAGRDSTGELFF

d_gene: TRBD2
j_gene: TRBJ2-5
v_gene: TRBV28
CDR3aa: CASSFWSSSGGRETQYF

d_gene: NA
j_gene: TRBJ2-1
v_gene: TRBV28
CDR3aa: CASSFAGSYNEQFF

d_gene: TRBD2
j_gene: TRBJ2-7
v_gene: TRBV20-1
CDR3aa: CSAWGTSGDNYEQYF

d_gene: TRBD1
j_gene: TRBJ2-2
v_gene: TRBV20-1
CDR3aa: CSALRRTGDGELFF

d_gene: NA
j_gene: TRBJ2-7
v_gene: TRBV20-1
CDR3aa: CSAPDGTRGYEQYF

d_gene: NA
j_gene: TRBJ2-2
v_gene: TRBV29-1
CDR3aa: CSATDLFNTGELFF

d_gene: NA
j_gene: TRBJ2-3
v_gene: TRBV20-1
CDR3aa: CSARGSSDTQYF

d_gene: NA
j_gene: TRBJ2-7
v_gene: TRBV29-1
CDR3aa: CSVDRERNEQYF

d_gene: NA
j_gene: NA
v_gene: TRBV7-9
CDR3aa: CASSFSGDYEQYF

d_gene: NA
j_gene: NA
v_gene: TRBV3-1
CDR3aa: CASSQEDVLTNEQYF

d_gene: NA
j_gene: TRBJ1-1
v_gene: TRBV20-1
CDR3aa: CSASFNLGTEAFF

d_gene: NA
j_gene: TRBJ2-3
v_gene: TRBV14
CDR3aa: CASSQFIADTQYF

d_gene: NA
j_gene: TRBJ1-2
v_gene: TRBV2
CDR3aa: CASVLRGGYGYTF

d_gene: TRBD2
j_gene: TRBJ2-5
v_gene: TRBV2
CDR3aa: CASSERGLAGDETQYF

d_gene: NA
j_gene: TRBJ2-5
v_gene: TRBV7-2
CDR3aa: CASRPGRRETQYF

d_gene: NA
j_gene: TRBJ2-1
v_gene: TRBV29-1
CDR3aa: CSGLSLRSSYNEQFF

d_gene: NA
j_gene: TRBJ1-1
v_gene: TRBV7-2
CDR3aa: CASSYMLTATNEAFF

d_gene: NA
j_gene: TRBJ2-5
v_gene: TRBV4-3
CDR3aa: CASSQDRTQETQYF

d_gene: NA
j_gene: TRBJ2-3
v_gene: TRBV19
CDR3aa: CASSMVPTDTQYF

d_gene: TRBD1
j_gene: TRBJ1-1
v_gene: TRBV7-9
CDR3aa: CASSSSSGTAFSEAFF

d_gene: NA
j_gene: TRBJ2-2
v_gene: TRBV24-1
CDR3aa: CATRTATGELFF

d_gene: NA
j_gene: TRBJ2-1
v_gene: TRBV28
CDR3aa: CASSPIDRSLLDEQFF

d_gene: NA
j_gene: TRBJ2-5
v_gene: TRBV7-3
CDR3aa: CASRKTGRPQETQYF

d_gene: NA
j_gene: TRBJ2-5
v_gene: TRBV7-3
CDR3aa: CASSYPPGGTQYF

d_gene: TRBD2
j_gene: TRBJ2-1
v_gene: TRBV12-3/TRBV12-4
CDR3aa: CASSLLAGVWNEQFF

d_gene: TRBD1
j_gene: TRBJ1-5
v_gene: TRBV5-1
CDR3aa: CASSFEAGGGNQPQHF

d_gene: NA
j_gene: TRBJ1-1
v_gene: TRBV4-3
CDR3aa: CASSQEAMGTEAFF

d_gene: NA
j_gene: TRBJ2-1
v_gene: TRBV24-1
CDR3aa: CATSDLQYGEQFF

d_gene: NA
j_gene: TRBJ2-5
v_gene: TRBV15
CDR3aa: CATSREVLRETQYF

d_gene: NA
j_gene: TRBJ2-5
v_gene: TRBV6-2/TRBV6-3
CDR3aa: CASELGGGSGAAVPETQYF

d_gene: NA
j_gene: TRBJ1-5
v_gene: TRBV7-3
CDR3aa: CASSETAGNQPQHF

d_gene: TRBD2
j_gene: TRBJ2-3
v_gene: TRBV5-1
CDR3aa: CASGLDPGLGTDTQYF

d_gene: NA
j_gene: TRBJ2-5
v_gene: TRBV7-2
CDR3aa: CASRLGGGGKQETQYF

d_gene: NA
j_gene: TRBJ2-7
v_gene: TRBV20-1
CDR3aa: CSAARDGYEQYF

d_gene: NA
j_gene: NA
v_gene: TRBV20-1
CDR3aa: CSASHSGTYEQYF

d_gene: NA
j_gene: TRBJ2-5
v_gene: TRBV2
CDR3aa: CASSEFGPDRLFQETQYF

d_gene: NA
j_gene: NA
v_gene: TRBV13
CDR3aa: CASSFRTSSYEQYF

d_gene: NA
j_gene: TRBJ2-7
v_gene: TRBV9
CDR3aa: CASSVGVDYAYEQYF

d_gene: TRBD1
j_gene: TRBJ2-3
v_gene: TRBV4-1
CDR3aa: CASSPWGQFTDTQYF

d_gene: TRBD1
j_gene: TRBJ1-1
v_gene: TRBV28
CDR3aa: CASSLDRVNTEAFF

d_gene: NA
j_gene: TRBJ1-4
v_gene: TRBV20-1
CDR3aa: CSARKVSGTEKLFF

d_gene: NA
j_gene: NA
v_gene: TRBV2
CDR3aa: CASSAPLNLGETQYF

d_gene: NA
j_gene: TRBJ2-5
v_gene: TRBV7-6
CDR3aa: CASSPRLGAGETQYF

d_gene: TRBD2
j_gene: TRBJ2-1
v_gene: TRBV29-1
CDR3aa: CSVELGTSGINEQFF

d_gene: TRBD1
j_gene: TRBJ2-1
v_gene: TRBV4-3
CDR3aa: CASSQERDSRYNEQFF

d_gene: NA
j_gene: TRBJ1-6
v_gene: TRBV5-1
CDR3aa: CASRASSRSYNSPLHF

d_gene: NA
j_gene: TRBJ2-7
v_gene: TRBV6-1
CDR3aa: CASSEHPDLTYEQYF

d_gene: NA
j_gene: TRBJ1-2
v_gene: TRBV27
CDR3aa: CASSIRGDYGYTF

d_gene: NA
j_gene: TRBJ1-5
v_gene: TRBV7-2
CDR3aa: CASSLSVVGQPQHF

d_gene: NA
j_gene: TRBJ1-2
v_gene: TRBV6-2/TRBV6-3
CDR3aa: CASSYTGIRYGYTF

d_gene: TRBD1
j_gene: TRBJ2-2
v_gene: TRBV7-9
CDR3aa: CASRDRDVGTGELFF

d_gene: TRBD2
j_gene: TRBJ2-3
v_gene: TRBV7-6
CDR3aa: CASSPSGSGTDTQYF

d_gene: TRBD1
j_gene: TRBJ2-7
v_gene: TRBV11-2
CDR3aa: CASSLEQGAPSSSSSYEQYF

d_gene: TRBD2
j_gene: TRBJ2-1
v_gene: TRBV28
CDR3aa: CASSFRKVLLAGYNEQFF